This section outlines one T cell receptor (beta chain) sequence together with its context. The target antigen is unknown. The source of the sample is a study of cytomegalovirus exposure and HLA in healthy donors. Researchers ran the PCR with 60 Vbeta and 13 Jbeta primers. The assay was immunoSEQ multiplex PCR, and TCRdb's table has in-frame clones only and misses some. The profile shows roughly 140,000 clones, approximately 68% of them singletons. Regarding the study as a whole: Rates of TCR association differed by HLA locus in a later analysis, with DRB1 highest and HLA-C lowest.

The source of this sequence is a man between 35 and 55 years old in good health and CMV-seronegative. Sample: PBMCs.

The CDR3 DNA is TGCGCCAGCAGTCTCCCCGCGCTGAGAACGTCGGGGACTGAAGCTTTCTTT. It is translated as CASSLPALRTSGTEAFF. The rearrangement links TRBV4-1 to TRBJ1-1; D unclear. Trimming cost V 6 bases and J 5 bases, with 25 bases left between them. CDR1 is MGHRA, CDR2 YSYEKL, per germline. The CDR3 contains 17 residues.